This TCR beta chain was recovered during a study of cytotoxic CD8 clonotypes in ibrutinib-treated CLL. Across the study: The taking of response samples occurred after a median roughly 11 months of treatment, with a range of 6 to 36. Overall study findings and caveats: Starting clonality was above that of age-matched healthy donors and tracked circulating CD8+ T-cell counts.

Concerning this clone: Its antigen remains unknown.

The ends lost 6 bases at V and 4 bases at J; junction bases unmatched: 7. The CDR3 extends over 14 amino acids. Per germline, CDR1 LGHNA and CDR2 YNFKEQ. The table came from immunoSEQ multiplex PCR; TCRdb's copy has only in-frame clones and leaves some out. Of some 100,000 clones listed, under 70% are singletons. This sequence originates from a human donor with chronic lymphocytic leukemia. The rearrangement uses TRBV4-2 and TRBJ2-5, with TRBD1 identical over 8 bases. Sequences were derived from PBMCs, sampled after 24 months of ibrutinib treatment. The CDR3 sequence: CASRRTGYGETQYF. DNA of the CDR3: TGTGCCAGCAGACGGACAGGGTATGGAGAGACCCAGTACTTC.